The 13 T cell receptor beta chains in this list originate from one sample, sequenced in a study of T cells in Graves' hyperthyroidism and ophthalmopathy. Using RNA transcripts as the source, TCR beta CDR3 regions were amplified. The HTBI set primed first-round TCR CDR3 RT-PCR. In TCRdb, the multiplex PCR reads were re-called with MiXCR into one record per CDR3 protein. The table lists 300,000 to 500,000 distinct CDR3 sequences, just under 15% of them singletons. Sequenced input: blood. The receptors here all came from a woman aged 25 to 39 with Graves' hyperthyroidism.

This clonotype came up a few times. The chain recombines TRBV29-1 with TRBJ2-7; weak D call: TRBD2 (6 bases). V was cut by 1 base and J by 4 bases, with 17 bases left in between. The germline gives CDR1 SQVTM, CDR2 ANQGSEA. The CDR3 length is 15 residues. CDR3 amino acids: CSVEGTILGGYEQYF. The CDR3 DNA reads as TGCAGCGTTGAAGGAACCATTCTGGGAGGATACGAGCAGTACTTC.

This clonotype was counted ten times or more. The chain uses TRBV7-9 and TRBJ1-5; 8 positions agree with TRBD1. J gave up 2 bases and V 4 bases, and 1 base lay outside the gene matches. Germline-derived CDR1 and CDR2 are SEHNR and FQNEAQ (reference sequence). This CDR3 is 14 amino acids long. The CDR3 DNA reads as TGTGCCAGCAGCTCGGACAGGGGCAATCAGCCCCAGCATTTT. Its protein is CASSSDRGNQPQHF.

The chain joins TRBV15 to TRBJ2-1; 9 bases are shared with TRBD1. The length of the CDR3 is 13 residues. The V gene end was trimmed by 4 bases and the J gene end by 6 bases; junction bases not matched to a gene: 1. CDR1 and CDR2 (germline): LNHNV, YYDKDF (reference sequence). The CDR3 protein is CATSKDRGNEQFF. CDR3 nucleotide sequence: TGTGCCACCAGCAAGGACAGGGGCAATGAGCAGTTCTTC.

This clonotype appeared many times. V is TRBV20-1 and J is TRBJ2-7; possibly TRBD1 for D (6 bases). The germline CDR1 and CDR2 sequences are DFQATT and SNEGSKA (reference sequence). V gave up 6 bases and J gave up 0 bases, with 15 bases separating them. This CDR3 has 14 amino acids. The CDR3 DNA is TGCAGTGCGGCGCGGACGGACAGCTCCTACGAGCAGTACTTC. Its translation: CSAARTDSSYEQYF.

This clonotype was found many times. The V call is TRBV28, the J call TRBJ2-7, with 12 bases matching TRBD2. Trimming removed 6 bases from V and 2 bases from J; junction bases left unmatched: 8. The CDR3 runs to 16 residues. Germline CDR1 reads MDHEN; CDR2 reads SYDVKM. In DNA, the CDR3 is TGTGCCAGCAGCCCCACCGGACTAGCGGGAACCTACGAGCAGTACTTC. Its translation: CASSPTGLAGTYEQYF.

This clonotype has only a few counts. The rearrangement links TRBV7-2 to TRBJ2-5; no firm D call. The CDR3 consists of 14 residues. Looked up from germline, CDR1 is SGHTA and CDR2 is FQGNSA. The V end lost 3 bases, the J end lost 0 bases, and 8 bases lay between the germline ends. The CDR3 region is CASSLAADQETQYF. CDR3 coding DNA: TGTGCCAGCAGCTTGGCGGCGGACCAAGAGACCCAGTACTTC.

This clonotype has at least ten counts. The V gene is TRBV6-1, the J gene TRBJ2-5; D may be TRBD1 (6 bases). The CDR3 is 14 residues long. Germline V gene sequence: CDR1 MNHNS, CDR2 SASEGT. V gave up 6 bases and J gave up 4 bases, with 15 bases separating them. The DNA of the CDR3 is TGTGCCAGCAGGCAGACAGGAACACGAGAGACCCAGTACTTC. Translated, it gives CASRQTGTRETQYF.

This clonotype appeared many times. This rearrangement joins TRBV4-1 to TRBJ1-6; D uncertain. The V gene's germline CDR1 is MGHRA and CDR2 YSYEKL. The CDR3 runs 13 residues. V dropped 0 bases and J dropped 7 bases, with 4 bases sitting between them. As DNA, the CDR3 is TGCGCCAGCAGCCAAGAAGAGAATTCACCCCTCCACTTT. Translation gives CASSQEENSPLHF.

This clonotype was counted ten times or more. The chain carries TRBV3-1 and TRBJ2-1; 9 positions match TRBD2. Germline CDR1 and CDR2: LGHDT and YNNKEL (reference sequence). The CDR3 runs to 14 residues. J was trimmed by 9 bases and V by 2 bases; bases with no gene match: 5. CDR3 protein: CASSQRPSGTEQFF. The CDR3 region has the DNA TGTGCCAGCAGCCAACGGCCTAGCGGGACTGAGCAGTTCTTC.

This clonotype was counted at least ten times. This chain uses TRBV2 with TRBJ2-7; TRBD2 agrees at 10 bases. The germline V gene has CDR1 SNHLY and CDR2 FYNNEI. The CDR3 is 16 residues long. V dropped 4 bases and J dropped 0; count of bases not matched to a gene: 6. The CDR3 DNA reads TGTGCCAGCAGTGCAAGCCCTAGCGGGAGCTCCTACGAGCAGTACTTC. Translation gives CASSASPSGSSYEQYF. Supplemented by reference TRBV2 and TRBJ2-7, the full variable domain reads EPEVTQTPSHQVTQMGQEVILRCVPISNHLYFYWYRQILGQKVEFLVSFYNNEISEKSEIFDDQFSVERPDGSNFTLKIRSTKLEDSAMYFCASSASPSGSSYEQYFGPGTRLTVT.

This clonotype was seen repeatedly, ten times or more. The V and J genes are TRBV30 and TRBJ2-7; perhaps TRBD1 as D (5 bases). CDR1 is GTSNPN and CDR2 is SVGIG in the germline V gene (reference sequence). This CDR3 contains 12 residues. The germline V and J ends were trimmed by 8 bases and 7 bases, with 18 bases remaining between them. CDR3 sequence: CATGQGFGEQYF. In DNA, the CDR3 is TGTGCCACCGGGCAGGGCTTTGGGGAGCAGTACTTC.

This clonotype was counted at least ten times. The V gene is TRBV11-2, the J gene TRBJ2-1, with 13 bases identical to TRBD2. Germline loops: CDR1 SGHAT, CDR2 FQNNGV. The CDR3 runs to 18 residues. The V gene end was trimmed by 5 bases and the J gene end by 7 bases; junction bases not matched to a gene: 14. CDR3 residues: CASSTARTSGSSGNEQFF. Written as DNA, the CDR3 is TGTGCCAGCAGCACTGCCAGGACTAGCGGGAGTTCGGGAAATGAGCAGTTCTTC.

The DNA for the CDR3 is TGTGCCAGCAGCCCCACGACAGGGAGGTATGGCTACACCTTC. It yields the protein CASSPTTGRYGYTF. The V call is TRBV7-9, the J call TRBJ1-2, with TRBD1 matching 7 bases. The CDR3 covers 14 residues. With 5 bases clipped from V and 5 bases from J, the junction kept 8 bases outside the gene matches. The germline CDR1 and CDR2 sequences are SEHNR and FQNEAQ (reference sequence).